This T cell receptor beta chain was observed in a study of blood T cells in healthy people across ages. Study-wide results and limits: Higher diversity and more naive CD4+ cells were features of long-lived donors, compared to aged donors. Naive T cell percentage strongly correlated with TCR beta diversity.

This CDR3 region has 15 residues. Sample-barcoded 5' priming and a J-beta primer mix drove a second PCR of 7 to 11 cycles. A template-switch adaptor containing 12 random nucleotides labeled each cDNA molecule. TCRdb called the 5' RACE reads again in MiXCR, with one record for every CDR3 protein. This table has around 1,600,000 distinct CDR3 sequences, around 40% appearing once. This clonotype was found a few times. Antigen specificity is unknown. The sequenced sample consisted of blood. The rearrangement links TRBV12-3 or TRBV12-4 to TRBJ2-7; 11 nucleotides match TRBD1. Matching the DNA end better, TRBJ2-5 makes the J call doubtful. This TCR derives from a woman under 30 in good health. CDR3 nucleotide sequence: TGTGCCAGCAGTTTATGGACAGGGGGCCGGGAGACCCAGTACTTC. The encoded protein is CASSLWTGGRETQYF.